These 22 T cell receptor beta chains were all obtained from the same sample, sequenced in a study of OX40 agonist ivuxolimab in advanced cancers. Sequencing was performed with immunoSEQ multiplex PCR; in TCRdb, only in-frame clones are kept and a portion is missing. The sample contains about 51,000 clones, about 88% of which appear only once. Sequencing used CD4+ or CD8+ T cells sorted from blood, obtained in a trial of the OX40 agonist ivuxolimab. The origin of the receptors is an adult with an advanced solid tumor such as melanoma, head and neck, liver or kidney cancer.

This rearrangement joins TRBV7-3 to TRBJ1-6, with 8 nucleotides matching TRBD1. The V gene's germline CDR1 is SGHTA and CDR2 FQGTGA. This CDR3 has 13 amino acids. The V segment lost 4 bases and the J segment 7 bases; nucleotides outside the gene matches: 0. CDR3 bases: TGTGCCAGCAGCTGGACAGGGAATTCACCCCTCCACTTT. It translates to CASSWTGNSPLHF.

The chain couples TRBV30 to TRBJ2-3; D remains unclear. The V end was cut by 8 bases, the J end by 0 bases, with 9 bases between. This CDR3 contains 12 residues. The germline V gene encodes CDR1 GTSNPN and CDR2 SVGIG (reference sequence). The CDR3 spells CALQLSTDTQYF. The CDR3 DNA follows: TGTGCCCTACAGTTAAGCACAGATACGCAGTATTTT.

Of note for this clone: One junction end does not reproduce the germline sequence, and a read error may be involved. The chain joins TRBV30 to TRBJ1-6, with TRBD1 matching 8 bases. Germline V gives CDR1 GTSNPN, CDR2 SVGIG (reference sequence). This CDR3 is 11 amino acids long. Here the CDR3 reads CALRWTGRTSF. DNA of the CDR3: TGTGCCTTGAGATGGACAGGGCGGACCTCTTTT.

This chain connects TRBV30 to TRBJ2-1, with 11 nucleotides matching TRBD2. The germline CDR1 and CDR2 sequences are GTSNPN and SVGIG (reference sequence). CDR3 length equals 19 residues. Germline trimming cut 1 base from V and 0 bases from J; bases unmatched to any gene: 11. In nucleotides, the CDR3 is TGTGCCTGGAGTGACCTTAAGGGACTAGCGGATAGCTCCTACAATGAGCAGTTCTTC. Its protein is CAWSDLKGLADSSYNEQFF.

The chain is built from TRBV7-9 and TRBJ2-1; D may correspond to TRBD1 or TRBD2 (6 bases each). V gave up 2 bases and J gave up 6 bases, with 14 bases separating them. CDR1 SEHNR and CDR2 FQNEAQ come from the germline V gene (reference sequence). The CDR3 consists of 15 residues. DNA for the CDR3: TGTGCCAGCAGCTTATGGGGGGCAGGTTCCAATGAGCAGTTCTTC. It specifies CASSLWGAGSNEQFF. Full variable domain (outside the CDR3, taken from reference TRBV7-9 and TRBJ2-1): DTGVSQNPRHKITKRGQNVTFRCDPISEHNRLYWYRQTLGQGPEFLTYFQNEAQLEKSRLLSDRFSAERPKGSFSTLEIQRTEQGDSAMYLCASSLWGAGSNEQFFGPGTRLTVL.

This sequence joins TRBV12-5 and TRBJ1-2; tentative D call: TRBD1 (5 bases). V was shortened by 7 bases and J by 4 bases, with 19 bases between the two germline ends. Germline V gene sequence: CDR1 LGHNT, CDR2 FRNRAP. The CDR3 has 15 amino acids. For the CDR3, the DNA is TGTGCTAGTGCCCCAGACAGCTACTCCCTCTATGGCTACACCTTC. Translated, it gives CASAPDSYSLYGYTF.

A single count supports this clone. This rearrangement joins TRBV19 to TRBJ1-4; TRBD1 agrees at 9 bases. V shed 7 bases and J 3 bases; nucleotides not matched to a gene: 9. There are 16 residues in the CDR3. CDR1 is LNHDA, CDR2 SQIVND, per germline (reference sequence). Here the CDR3 reads CASNRDRDRANEKLFF. The CDR3 nucleotides are TGTGCCAGTAATAGGGACAGGGATCGAGCTAATGAAAAACTGTTTTTT.

The rearrangement joins TRBV6-1 to TRBJ1-6; the D gene is possibly TRBD1 (5 bases). Trimming removed 2 bases from V and 8 bases from J, with 19 bases in between. CDR3 length equals 17 residues. Per the germline V gene, CDR1 is MNHNS and CDR2 is SASEGT. The CDR3 DNA is TGTGCCAGCAGTGAAAGGGGAGGTTGGAGCAGGCATTCACCCCTCCACTTT. The encoded protein is CASSERGGWSRHSPLHF.

CDR3 residues: CAISEPRGADTQYF. The DNA for the CDR3 is TGTGCCATCAGTGAGCCGAGGGGGGCAGATACGCAGTATTTT. The J gene is TRBJ2-3, the V gene TRBV10-3; possibly TRBD1 or TRBD2 for D (6 bases each). The V gene lost 2 bases and the J gene lost 4 bases, with 10 bases spanning the gap. The germline CDR1 and CDR2 sequences are ENHRY and SYGVKD. This CDR3 is built from 14 residues.

The genes are TRBV7-6 and TRBJ2-7; D possibly uses TRBD1 or TRBD2 (5 bases each). Germline values: CDR1 SGHVS, CDR2 FNYEAQ. CDR3 length equals 13 residues. V lost 5 bases and J 2 bases, leaving 10 bases between the germline ends. This chain's CDR3 is CASSVGPPYEQYF. The CDR3 nucleotides are TGTGCCAGCAGCGTGGGACCACCCTACGAGCAGTACTTC.

The chain employs TRBV2 and TRBJ2-4; D gene uncertain. With 3 bases removed from V and 2 bases from J, the gap between germline ends came to 11 bases. Germline CDR1 reads SNHLY; CDR2 reads FYNNEI. The CDR3 is made up of 15 amino acids. Here the CDR3 DNA reads TGTGCCAGCAGTGACGAATCGTGGTCCAAAAACATTCAGTACTTC. Protein: CASSDESWSKNIQYF.

CDR3 bases: TGTGCCAGCAGTGAGCCACGTAATACGCAGTATTTT. Translation: CASSEPRNTQYF. V gene TRBV6-1 combines with J gene TRBJ2-3; D is ambiguous. The CDR3 spans 12 residues. Trimming removed 3 bases at V and 7 bases at J, with 8 bases between. CDR1 and CDR2 from the germline V gene are MNHNS and SASEGT.

The chain carries TRBV28 and TRBJ2-3; 9 bases align to TRBD1. V dropped 4 bases and J dropped 1; count of bases not matched to a gene: 6. Germline values: CDR1 MDHEN, CDR2 SYDVKM. The CDR3 is made up of 16 amino acids. CDR3 protein: CASSSIRDRGTDTQYF. The CDR3 DNA is TGTGCCAGCAGTTCCATCCGGGACAGGGGCACAGATACGCAGTATTTT. The whole variable domain, filled in from reference TRBV28 and TRBJ2-3, reads DVKVTQSSRYLVKRTGEKVFLECVQDMDHENMFWYRQDPGLGLRLIYFSYDVKMKEKGDIPEGYSVSREKKERFSLILESASTNQTSMYLCASSSIRDRGTDTQYFGPGTRLTVL.

The genes are TRBV9 and TRBJ2-7; 7 bases fit TRBD1. The CDR3 extends over 16 amino acids. The germline CDR1 and CDR2 sequences are SGDLS and YYNGEE. V lost 0 bases and J lost 0; bases outside the gene matches: 6. The CDR3, as DNA: TGTGCCAGCAGCGTAGGTGGACAGGTGCTCTCCTACGAGCAGTACTTC. Translation gives CASSVGGQVLSYEQYF.

This chain uses TRBV10-3 with TRBJ2-7, with TRBD1 matching over 7 bases. The length of the CDR3 is 15 residues. The V and J ends lost 2 bases and 7 bases, in that order; junction bases with no gene match: 11. Per germline, CDR1 ENHRY and CDR2 SYGVKD. The CDR3 loop reads CAISETHRGSKEQYF. CDR3 in DNA: TGTGCCATCAGTGAGACACACAGGGGATCGAAGGAGCAGTACTTC.

The chain combines TRBV9 with TRBJ2-7, with a tentative D call TRBD1 (6 bases). The CDR3 covers 16 residues. Trimming took off 5 bases at V and 0 bases at J, with 18 bases between the two ends. Germline V gene sequence: CDR1 SGDLS, CDR2 YYNGEE. CDR3 DNA: TGTGCCAGCAGTCCCCTAGGACGGGACAACTCCTACGAGCAGTACTTC. The encoded protein is CASSPLGRDNSYEQYF.

With respect to this clone: One end of the junction does not line up with germline, which may come from a read error. CDR3 DNA: TGTGCTAGCAGCTTAGAGGCTAGCGGGTCCCAAGAGACCCAGTACTTC. It yields the protein CASSLEASGSQETQYF. The chain combines TRBV7-7 with TRBJ2-5; TRBD2 agrees at 8 bases. Germline-derived CDR1 and CDR2 are SSHAT and FNYEAQ (reference sequence). CDR3 length equals 16 residues.

This sequence joins TRBV11-2 and TRBJ2-7, with D perhaps TRBD1 (6 bases). CDR1 is SGHAT and CDR2 is FQNNGV in the germline V gene. The CDR3 covers 11 residues. V was cut by 0 bases and J by 9 bases, with 6 bases left in between. CDR3 in DNA: TGTGCCAGCAGCTTAGACAGGGGGCAGTACTTC. Protein: CASSLDRGQYF. Variable domain in full (rest from reference TRBV11-2 and TRBJ2-7): EAGVAQSPRYKIIEKRQSVAFWCNPISGHATLYWYQQILGQGPKLLIQFQNNGVVDDSQLPKDRFSAERLKGVDSTLKIQPAKLEDSAVYLCASSLDRGQYFGPGTRLTVT.

The rearrangement uses TRBV19 and TRBJ2-2; D is unresolved. V lost 6 bases and J 7 bases, leaving 9 bases between the germline ends. The CDR3 is 12 residues long. Germline lookup yields CDR1 LNHDA and CDR2 SQIVND (reference sequence). CDR3 nucleotides: TGTGCCAGTAGCTTGTTGGTCGGGGAGCTGTTTTTT. Translation gives CASSLLVGELFF.

J is TRBJ2-5 and V is TRBV6-5, with a tentative D call TRBD2 (5 bases). Germline V gives CDR1 MNHEY, CDR2 SVGAGI. The V gene lost 8 bases and the J gene lost 5 bases, with 15 bases spanning the gap. The CDR3 contains 13 residues. The CDR3 DNA sequence: TGTGCCAGCGAACGCGGGCCGGGGGAGACCCAGTACTTC. This translates into CASERGPGETQYF.

The J gene is TRBJ1-1, the V gene TRBV19; no definite D call. V was clipped by 7 bases and J by 0 bases, with 3 bases between them. Germline loops: CDR1 LNHDA, CDR2 SQIVND (reference sequence). The CDR3 has 11 residues. CDR3 amino acids: CASILNTEAFF. CDR3 DNA: TGTGCCAGTATTTTGAACACTGAAGCTTTCTTT. The full variable domain, completed using reference TRBV19 and TRBJ1-1, is DGGITQSPKYLFRKEGQNVTLSCEQNLNHDAMYWYRQDPGQGLRLIYYSQIVNDFQKGDIAEGYSVSREKKESFPLTVTSAQKNPTAFYLCASILNTEAFFGQGTRLTVV.

The chain links TRBV28 to TRBJ2-2, with TRBD2 matching over 12 bases. The CDR3 spans 19 residues. The junction had 15 bases not matched to a gene; V was cut back by 6 bases and J by 4 bases. The germline V gene encodes CDR1 MDHEN and CDR2 SYDVKM. The CDR3 DNA is TGTGCCAGCAGCCCCTTGCCGGGACTAGCGGGTGAGACCACCGGGGAGCTGTTTTTT. Protein sequence: CASSPLPGLAGETTGELFF. Using reference TRBV28 and TRBJ2-2 for the parts outside the CDR3, the full variable domain is DVKVTQSSRYLVKRTGEKVFLECVQDMDHENMFWYRQDPGLGLRLIYFSYDVKMKEKGDIPEGYSVSREKKERFSLILESASTNQTSMYLCASSPLPGLAGETTGELFFGEGSRLTVL.